The 12 T cell receptor beta chains below all came from one sample that was sequenced in a study of cytomegalovirus exposure and HLA in healthy donors. The PCR had 60 Vbeta and 13 Jbeta primers. The protocol was immunoSEQ multiplex PCR, while the TCRdb copy is restricted to in-frame clones and leaves out a portion. The sample lists some 200,000 clones; almost 70% were seen once. The sample was PBMCs. The receptors here all came from a man in his forties in good health and CMV-seropositive.

The chain has TRBV25-1 and TRBJ1-1; tentative D call: TRBD1 (6 bases). This CDR3 comprises 15 residues. V was pared by 7 bases and J by 3 bases, with 18 bases between. Germline V gives CDR1 MGHDK, CDR2 SYGVNS. The CDR3 sequence: CASNPSNRVDTEAFF. The CDR3 bases are TGTGCCAGCAACCCGTCGAACAGGGTGGACACTGAAGCTTTCTTT.

This sequence joins TRBV6-5 and TRBJ2-2; TRBD1 matches at 7 bases. The V segment lost 5 bases and the J segment 2 bases; nucleotides outside the gene matches: 5. Germline CDR1 is MNHEY and CDR2 is SVGAGI. The CDR3 runs to 15 residues. The CDR3 DNA reads TGTGCCAGCAGTAGACAGGGTGTAAACACCGGGGAGCTGTTTTTT. Translation gives CASSRQGVNTGELFF.

The J gene is TRBJ1-3, the V gene TRBV5-1; 7 positions match TRBD1. Germline CDR1 and CDR2: SGHRS and YFSETQ. The junction had 5 bases not matched to a gene; V was cut back by 2 bases and J by 0 bases. The CDR3 spans 16 residues. The CDR3 protein is CASSLGGMGSGNTIYF. The CDR3 coding sequence is TGCGCCAGCAGCTTAGGGGGCATGGGCTCTGGAAACACCATATATTTT.

The V and J genes are TRBV29-1 and TRBJ2-3, with D maybe TRBD2 (5 bases). The germline V gene has CDR1 SQVTM and CDR2 ANQGSEA. This CDR3 comprises 12 residues. The CDR3 protein is CRAEGSTDTQYF. CDR3 nucleotides: TGCAGAGCGGAAGGGAGCACAGATACGCAGTATTTT.

The gene calls are TRBV5-4 and TRBJ2-1; 9 bases match TRBD2. Trimming cost V 4 bases and J 8 bases; bases outside gene matches: 13. Per germline, CDR1 SGHNT and CDR2 YYREEE (reference sequence). The CDR3 has 16 amino acids. This CDR3 is CASSQSGGKRNYEQFF. The CDR3 DNA sequence: TGTGCCAGCAGCCAAAGCGGGGGGAAACGTAATTATGAGCAGTTCTTC.

This chain uses TRBV10-3 with TRBJ1-1; D is unclear. The CDR3 runs to 12 residues. Germline V gene data show CDR1 as ENHRY and CDR2 as SYGVKD. Between the trimmed V and J ends, which lost 3 bases and 7 bases, there was a span of 9 bases. The CDR3 spells CAISEQRYEAFF. For the CDR3, the DNA is TGTGCCATCAGTGAACAGCGGTATGAAGCTTTCTTT.

The V call is TRBV5-1, the J call TRBJ2-1; TRBD2 matches at 8 bases. The CDR3 consists of 14 residues. J was trimmed by 9 bases and V by 5 bases; bases with no gene match: 10. Germline lookup yields CDR1 SGHRS and CDR2 YFSETQ. CDR3 DNA sequence: TGCGCCAGCAGAACCGGGACTAGTGGCGGTGAGCAGTTCTTC. Residues: CASRTGTSGGEQFF.

The gene calls are TRBV6-5 and TRBJ1-5; TRBD1 might be the D (5 bases). The germline gives CDR1 MNHEY, CDR2 SVGAGI. This CDR3 comprises 15 residues. Between the trimmed V and J ends, which lost 4 bases and 2 bases, there was a span of 12 bases. The CDR3 region is CASSFLRGGNQPQHF. The DNA for the CDR3 is TGTGCCAGCAGTTTTCTAAGGGGTGGCAATCAGCCCCAGCATTTT.

The rearrangement joins TRBV6-1 to TRBJ2-5, with TRBD1 matching 9 bases. The closer fit of TRBJ2-7 to the DNA end suggests the J call may be wrong. The germline CDR1 and CDR2 sequences are MNHNS and SASEGT. This CDR3 has 15 residues. The CDR3 region is CASRQNRGPTYEQYF. CDR3 coding DNA: TGTGCCAGCAGACAAAACAGGGGGCCTACCTACGAGCAGTACTTC.

This clone has more than one count but fewer than ten. CDR3 sequence (DNA): TGTGCCAGCTCACCACCCGGACAGCTTGAAGCTTTCTTT. Protein product: CASSPPGQLEAFF. J is TRBJ1-1 and V is TRBV18; a possible D gene is TRBD1 (6 bases). V shed 0 bases and J shed 7 bases, with 9 bases lying between them. The CDR3 runs 13 residues. CDR1 KGHSH and CDR2 LQKENI come from the germline V gene.

This chain uses TRBV7-9 with TRBJ1-1, with a weak D call TRBD1 (5 bases). Germline V gene sequence: CDR1 SEHNR, CDR2 FQNEAQ (reference sequence). This CDR3 comprises 15 residues. V lost 4 bases to trimming and J lost 5 bases, with 17 bases between them. The CDR3 DNA reads TGTGCCAGCAGCTCTAAGGAGGGGTTGAGGACTGAAGCTTTCTTT. Its protein product is CASSSKEGLRTEAFF. The complete variable domain, with remaining parts taken from reference TRBV7-9 and TRBJ1-1, reads DTGVSQNPRHKITKRGQNVTFRCDPISEHNRLYWYRQTLGQGPEFLTYFQNEAQLEKSRLLSDRFSAERPKGSFSTLEIQRTEQGDSAMYLCASSSKEGLRTEAFFGQGTRLTVV.

This clone showed up just a few times. This chain uses TRBV4-1 with TRBJ2-3, with D maybe TRBD2 (5 bases). Germline V gene sequence: CDR1 MGHRA, CDR2 YSYEKL. This CDR3 is built from 14 residues. With 7 bases removed from V and 4 bases from J, the gap between germline ends came to 15 bases. This chain's CDR3 is CASTNGLAPDTQYF. Here the CDR3 DNA reads TGCGCCAGCACCAACGGGCTAGCTCCAGATACGCAGTATTTT.